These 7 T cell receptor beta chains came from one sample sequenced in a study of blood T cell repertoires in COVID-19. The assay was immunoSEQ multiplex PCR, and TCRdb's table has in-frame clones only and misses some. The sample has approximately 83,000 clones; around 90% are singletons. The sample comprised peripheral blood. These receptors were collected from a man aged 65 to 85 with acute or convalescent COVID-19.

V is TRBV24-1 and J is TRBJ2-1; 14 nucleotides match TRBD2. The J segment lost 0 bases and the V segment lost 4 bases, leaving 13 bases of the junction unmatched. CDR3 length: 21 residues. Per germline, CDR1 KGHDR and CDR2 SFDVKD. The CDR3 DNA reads TGTGCCACCAGTGACACCGGGACTAGCGGGAGTTACCAGAGCTCCTACAATGAGCAGTTCTTC. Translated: CATSDTGTSGSYQSSYNEQFF.

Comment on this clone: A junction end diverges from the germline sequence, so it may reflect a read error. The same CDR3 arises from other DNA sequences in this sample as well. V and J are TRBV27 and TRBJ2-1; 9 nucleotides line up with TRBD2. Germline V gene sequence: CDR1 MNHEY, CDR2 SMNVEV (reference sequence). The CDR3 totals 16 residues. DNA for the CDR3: TGCGCCAGCAGTTCGACTAGCGGATCATCATGGAATGAGCAGTTCTTC. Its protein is CASSSTSGSSWNEQFF.

CDR3: CASSLVTGITYEQYF. In nucleotides, the CDR3 is TGTGCCAGCAGCTTAGTGACAGGGATTACCTACGAGCAGTACTTC. The chain combines TRBV7-9 with TRBJ2-7, with 7 bases fitting TRBD1. From germline, CDR1 is SEHNR and CDR2 FQNEAQ (reference sequence). The CDR3 length is 15 residues. V was clipped by 1 base and J by 2 bases; unmatched bases: 5.

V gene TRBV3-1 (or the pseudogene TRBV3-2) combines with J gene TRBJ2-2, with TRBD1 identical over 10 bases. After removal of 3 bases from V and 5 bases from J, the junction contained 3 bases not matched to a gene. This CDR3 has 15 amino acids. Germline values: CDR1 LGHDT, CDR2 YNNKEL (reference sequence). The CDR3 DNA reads TGTGCCAGCAGCCAGGGACAGGGGAGGACCGGGGAGCTGTTTTTT. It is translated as CASSQGQGRTGELFF.

The CDR3 coding sequence is TGTGCCAGCAGCCCATCCGACAGGGCTCGAGCGGATGGCTACACCTTC. Translating gives CASSPSDRARADGYTF. This chain joins TRBV7-3 and TRBJ1-2; 7 bases agree with TRBD1. The CDR3 runs to 16 residues. Germline CDR1 SGHTA, CDR2 FQGTGA. The J segment lost 6 bases and the V segment lost 5 bases, leaving 15 bases of the junction unmatched.

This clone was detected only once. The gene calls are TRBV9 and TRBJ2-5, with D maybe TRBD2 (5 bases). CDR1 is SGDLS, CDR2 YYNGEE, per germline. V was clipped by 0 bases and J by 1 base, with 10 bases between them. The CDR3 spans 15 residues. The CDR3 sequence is CASSVAGGFQETQYF. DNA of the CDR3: TGTGCCAGCAGCGTAGCTGGAGGCTTCCAAGAGACCCAGTACTTC.

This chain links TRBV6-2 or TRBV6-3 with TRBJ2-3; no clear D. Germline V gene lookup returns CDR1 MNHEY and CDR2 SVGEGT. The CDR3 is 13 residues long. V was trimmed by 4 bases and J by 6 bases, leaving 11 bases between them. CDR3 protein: CASSLMKSDTQYF. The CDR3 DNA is TGTGCCAGCAGTTTAATGAAGAGCGATACGCAGTATTTT.